The 32 T cell receptor beta chains reported below all come from one sample, sequenced in a study of CD8 T cells in ankylosing spondylitis. No antigens are known for them. Study-wide results and limits: Several highly homologous variants made up a TCR beta motif, and this motif appeared characteristic of ankylosing spondylitis blood.

TCRdb independently ran MiXCR on the 5' RACE reads; one entry per CDR3 protein. The data hold roughly 90,000 distinct CDR3 sequences, with approximately 9.6% observed a single time. The sample was blood, either unsorted or a sorted T cell fraction (not recorded which). These receptors originate from a male donor with ankylosing spondylitis.

The chain combines TRBV24-1 with TRBJ2-1; 11 bases line up with TRBD2. With 5 bases clipped from V and 3 bases from J, the junction kept 5 bases outside the gene matches. This CDR3 spans 16 amino acids. Germline CDR1 and CDR2: KGHDR and SFDVKD. CDR3 loop: CATSGFGTSGYNEQFF. CDR3 nucleotides: TGTGCCACCAGTGGCTTCGGGACTAGCGGCTACAATGAGCAGTTCTTC.

This clonotype has more than one count but fewer than ten. V usage is TRBV5-6 and J usage is TRBJ2-3; possible D gene TRBD1, 6 bases. This CDR3 comprises 12 residues. V was shortened by 5 bases and J by 7 bases, with 11 bases between the two germline ends. CDR1 SGHDT and CDR2 YYEEEE come from the germline V gene. The CDR3 loop reads CASRARGNTQYF. CDR3 DNA sequence: TGTGCCAGCAGGGCCAGGGGAAATACGCAGTATTTT.

This clonotype has just a few counts. The chain combines TRBV20-1 with TRBJ2-7, with D perhaps TRBD2 (6 bases). This CDR3 has 14 amino acids. The germline V and J ends were trimmed by 4 bases and 2 bases, with 15 bases remaining between them. Germline loops: CDR1 DFQATT, CDR2 SNEGSKA (reference sequence). The CDR3 sequence is CSATPTGLPYEQYV. The CDR3 nucleotides are TGCAGTGCTACTCCGACTGGACTACCCTACGAGCAGTACGTC.

In its sample, this clonotype was seen many times. J is TRBJ2-1 and V is TRBV4-1, with 9 bases matching TRBD2. The length of the CDR3 is 14 residues. Germline values: CDR1 MGHRA, CDR2 YSYEKL. J lost 10 bases, V lost 8 bases, and 12 bases had no gene match. As DNA, the CDR3 is TGCGCCAGCTCCCTGACTAGCGGTCCGACGGAGCAGTTCTTC. This encodes CASSLTSGPTEQFF.

This clonotype appeared many times. The rearrangement uses TRBV24-1 and TRBJ2-1; D possibly uses TRBD1 or TRBD2 (5 bases each). The CDR3 loop spans 13 amino acids. Trimming shortened V by 1 base and J by 10 bases, and 10 bases separated the two germline ends. Germline-derived CDR1 and CDR2 are KGHDR and SFDVKD. CDR3: CATSDFWDPEQFF. The CDR3 coding sequence is TGTGCCACCAGTGATTTCTGGGACCCAGAGCAGTTCTTC.

This clonotype was picked up a small number of times. The rearrangement links TRBV27 to TRBJ2-1; 9 bases match TRBD2. CDR3 length: 15 amino acids. The trim removed 3 bases at V and 5 bases at J, leaving 5 bases unmatched. From germline, CDR1 is MNHEY and CDR2 SMNVEV (reference sequence). CDR3 DNA sequence: TGTGCCAGCAGTTTTTTAGCTAGCGGGGACAATGAGCAGTTCTTC. Encoded protein: CASSFLASGDNEQFF.

There are many counts of this clonotype. V is TRBV29-1 and J is TRBJ2-7; unclear D gene. This CDR3 has 11 residues. Looked up from germline, CDR1 is SQVTM and CDR2 is ANQGSEA. The V end lost 3 bases, the J end lost 3 bases, and 6 bases lay between the germline ends. The CDR3 loop reads CSVESDYEQYV. CDR3 sequence (DNA): TGCAGCGTTGAGTCCGACTACGAGCAGTACGTC.

This clonotype was seen repeatedly, ten times or more. V usage is TRBV27 and J usage is TRBJ1-5; D remains unclear. Germline V gene sequence: CDR1 MNHEY, CDR2 SMNVEV (reference sequence). This CDR3 comprises 14 residues. V dropped 3 bases and J dropped 0 bases, with 6 bases sitting between them. The CDR3 DNA sequence: TGTGCCAGCAGTTTTGACGGTAGCAATCAGCCCCAGCATTTT. Translating it yields CASSFDGSNQPQHF.

This clonotype was seen a few times. The chain links TRBV9 to TRBJ1-1; no reliable D call. This CDR3 contains 14 residues. V lost 2 bases, J lost 1 base, and 9 bases lay in between. Germline assignment: CDR1 SGDLS and CDR2 YYNGEE. CDR3 DNA: TGTGCCAGCAGCGTTGGGTACTGGAACACTGAAGCTTTCTTT. Translated: CASSVGYWNTEAFF.

The chain has TRBV7-8 and TRBJ2-2; 13 nucleotides agree with TRBD2. The CDR3 loop spans 16 amino acids. Trimming took 4 bases from V and 4 from J; bases not matched to a gene: 3. Germline CDR1 is SGHVS and CDR2 is FQNEAQ. The CDR3 is CASSYGLAGATGELFF. The DNA of the CDR3 is TGTGCCAGCAGCTACGGACTAGCGGGAGCCACCGGGGAGCTGTTTTTT.

This clonotype was observed at least ten times. V and J are TRBV25-1 and TRBJ2-2; D gene unclear. CDR1 MGHDK and CDR2 SYGVNS come from the germline V gene. V was clipped by 3 bases and J by 3 bases, with 11 bases between them. The CDR3 extends over 15 amino acids. CDR3 loop: CASSDPAEYTGELFF. The CDR3 DNA sequence: TGTGCCAGCAGTGATCCGGCAGAATACACCGGGGAGCTGTTTTTT.

In its sample, this clonotype was seen many times. This chain joins TRBV5-1 and TRBJ2-1; the D is unclear. Trimming stripped 1 base from V and 9 bases from J, with 8 bases between. CDR3 size: 12 residues. The V gene's germline CDR1 is SGHRS and CDR2 YFSETQ. CDR3 DNA sequence: TGCGCCAGCAGCTTGAAGGTTCCTGAGCAGTTCTTC. As protein: CASSLKVPEQFF. Based on the CDR3 plus reference TRBV5-1 and TRBJ2-1, the full variable domain is KAGVTQTPRYLIKTRGQQVTLSCSPISGHRSVSWYQQTPGQGLQFLFEYFSETQRNKGNFPGRFSGRQFSNSRSEMNVSTLELGDSALYLCASSLKVPEQFFGPGTRLTVL.

The sample holds many counts of this clonotype. The genes are TRBV24-1 and TRBJ2-2, with D maybe TRBD2 (5 bases). The CDR3 runs to 15 residues. The ends were cut back, 2 bases at V and 0 bases at J, with 6 bases in the middle. CDR1 and CDR2 (germline): KGHDR, SFDVKD. This CDR3 reads CATSDSGTNTGELFF. CDR3 nucleotide sequence: TGTGCCACCAGTGATTCGGGAACGAACACCGGGGAGCTGTTTTTT.

This clonotype has at least ten counts. The chain uses TRBV9 and TRBJ2-1, with 7 bases matching TRBD2. The CDR3 totals 15 residues. Unmatched junction bases numbered 7, after V lost 1 base and J lost 6 bases. The germline V gene encodes CDR1 SGDLS and CDR2 YYNGEE. Here the CDR3 reads CASSVFAGEGNEQFF. As DNA, the CDR3 is TGTGCCAGCAGCGTATTTGCGGGAGAGGGCAATGAGCAGTTCTTC.

This clonotype was recorded at least ten times. V is TRBV20-1 and J is TRBJ2-1; perhaps D is TRBD1 or TRBD2 (6 bases each). Germline assignment: CDR1 DFQATT and CDR2 SNEGSKA (reference sequence). This CDR3 has 17 residues. The V end lost 0 bases, the J end lost 4 bases, and 19 bases lay between the germline ends. CDR3 sequence (DNA): TGCAGTGCTAGAGACGATTATAGCGGAGGGGGGTACAATGAGCAGTTCTTC. As protein: CSARDDYSGGGYNEQFF.

The chain couples TRBV7-2 to TRBJ2-7; 11 nucleotides line up with TRBD2. The CDR3 has 14 residues. The V and J ends lost 2 bases and 7 bases, in that order; junction bases with no gene match: 4. Germline lookup yields CDR1 SGHTA and CDR2 FQGNSA. Here the CDR3 DNA reads TGTGCCAGCAGCTTAAGGCTAGCGGGAGGAGAGCAGTACGTC. Its protein product is CASSLRLAGGEQYV.

The chain combines TRBV6-4 with TRBJ2-1; 12 bases agree with TRBD2. Trimming removed 3 bases from V and 6 bases from J; junction bases left unmatched: 3. Germline CDR1 and CDR2: MRHNA and SNTAGT. This CDR3 comprises 15 residues. CDR3 region: CASSDGTSGFNEQFF. The CDR3 nucleotides read TGTGCCAGCAGTGATGGGACTAGCGGGTTCAATGAGCAGTTCTTC.

The chain carries TRBV10-3 and TRBJ2-1, with D perhaps matching TRBD1 or TRBD2 (6 bases each). Germline CDR1 reads ENHRY; CDR2 reads SYGVKD. V lost 1 base and J lost 2, with 18 bases in between. The CDR3 has 18 residues. The CDR3 region has the DNA TGTGCCATCAGTGAGTTCGAGGGGACGGAGGGGGCCTACAATGAGCAGTTCTTC. This codes for CAISEFEGTEGAYNEQFF.

This clonotype was seen ten or more times. This rearrangement joins TRBV24-1 to TRBJ2-3; D is unclear. CDR1 and CDR2 from the germline V gene are KGHDR and SFDVKD. The CDR3 is 13 amino acids. With 0 bases removed from V and 4 bases from J, the gap between germline ends came to 4 bases. The CDR3 DNA reads as TGTGCCACCAGTGATTTGCGCTCAGATACGCAGTATTTT. It specifies CATSDLRSDTQYF.

The chain combines TRBV5-1 with TRBJ1-6; D call uncertain. Trimming removed 7 bases from V and 10 bases from J, with 18 bases in between. The CDR3 loop spans 14 amino acids. From germline, CDR1 is SGHRS and CDR2 YFSETQ. The CDR3 DNA reads as TGCGCCAGCGGCCTGGACCTGGGGAGATCACCCCTCCACTTT. Protein product: CASGLDLGRSPLHF.

There are many counts of this clonotype. V is TRBV29-1 and J is TRBJ2-4; D not resolved. The CDR3 totals 13 residues. CDR1 is SQVTM, CDR2 ANQGSEA, per germline. Deletions cut 6 bases from V and 3 bases from J, with 12 bases between. CDR3 region: CSVTVAFKNIQYF. The CDR3 bases are TGCAGCGTAACCGTGGCGTTCAAAAACATTCAGTACTTC.

V is TRBV20-1 and J is TRBJ1-5; D remains unclear. Germline V gives CDR1 DFQATT, CDR2 SNEGSKA (reference sequence). The CDR3 sequence is 15 residues long. Trimming removed 3 bases from V and 1 base from J, with 13 bases in between. The CDR3 bases are TGCAGTGCTAGCCCGCGGGCCGAAAGCAATCAGCCCCAGCATTTT. It encodes CSASPRAESNQPQHF.

This clonotype showed up just a few times. The chain links TRBV20-1 to TRBJ1-1; 8 bases map to TRBD1. The CDR3 extends over 15 amino acids. Per the germline V gene, CDR1 is DFQATT and CDR2 is SNEGSKA (reference sequence). Trimming cost V 0 bases and J 4 bases; bases outside gene matches: 7. Here the CDR3 reads CSARDLQGATTEAFF. CDR3 DNA: TGCAGTGCTAGAGATCTGCAGGGGGCGACCACTGAAGCTTTCTTT.

The J gene is TRBJ2-5, the V gene TRBV19; 7 bases line up with TRBD1. Germline values: CDR1 LNHDA, CDR2 SQIVND (reference sequence). With V trimmed by 9 bases and J by 2 bases, 3 bases remained unmatched. CDR3 size: 12 residues. The CDR3 DNA sequence: TGTGCCAGACCGGGACAGCAAGAGACCCAGTACTTC. This translates into CARPGQQETQYF.

This chain connects TRBV27 to TRBJ1-5; D not certain. Trimming left V 6 bases short and J 3 bases short, with 6 bases between. CDR1 is MNHEY, CDR2 SMNVEV, per germline (reference sequence). This CDR3 comprises 12 residues. The CDR3 region is CASSTPNQPQHF. CDR3 bases: TGTGCCAGCAGCACCCCCAATCAGCCCCAGCATTTT.

This clonotype occurred many times. The V and J genes are TRBV5-1 and TRBJ2-1, with 13 bases aligning to TRBD2. The J segment lost 8 bases and the V segment lost 3 bases, leaving 8 bases of the junction unmatched. The CDR3 has 16 amino acids. Germline V gives CDR1 SGHRS, CDR2 YFSETQ. The CDR3 is CASSSRLAGGTDEQFF. CDR3 sequence (DNA): TGCGCCAGCAGCTCACGACTAGCGGGAGGCACCGATGAGCAGTTCTTC.

This clonotype was seen more than once but under ten times. The J gene is TRBJ2-1, the V gene TRBV19; 8 bases align to TRBD1. The V and J ends lost 4 bases and 0 bases, in that order; junction bases with no gene match: 5. The germline CDR1 and CDR2 sequences are LNHDA and SQIVND (reference sequence). The CDR3 covers 16 residues. CDR3: CASSKGQGGSYNEQFF. The CDR3 bases are TGTGCCAGTAGTAAAGGACAGGGTGGCTCCTACAATGAGCAGTTCTTC. The full variable domain, rest sourced from reference TRBV19 and TRBJ2-1, is DGGITQSPKYLFRKEGQNVTLSCEQNLNHDAMYWYRQDPGQGLRLIYYSQIVNDFQKGDIAEGYSVSREKKESFPLTVTSAQKNPTAFYLCASSKGQGGSYNEQFFGPGTRLTVL.

This clonotype was counted a few times. The V call is TRBV30, the J call TRBJ2-2; 10 positions agree with TRBD2. After removal of 3 bases from V and 7 bases from J, the junction contained 11 bases not matched to a gene. The CDR3 length is 16 residues. Germline V gene data show CDR1 as GTSNPN and CDR2 as SVGIG (reference sequence). CDR3 DNA: TGTGCCTGGAGGGGGGCTAGCGGGAGTACTATCGGGGAGCTGTTTTTT. Translating gives CAWRGASGSTIGELFF.

This clonotype was recorded at least ten times. The V call is TRBV12-3 or TRBV12-4, the J call TRBJ2-3; the match to TRBD2 covers 10 bases. J lost 2 bases, V lost 9 bases, and 8 bases had no gene match. This CDR3 has 15 residues. The CDR3 region is CASRALAGVTDTQYF. Here the CDR3 DNA reads TGTGCCAGTCGAGCCCTAGCGGGAGTCACAGATACGCAGTATTTT.

The rearrangement uses TRBV19 and TRBJ2-2; perhaps TRBD2 as D (6 bases). V was shortened by 5 bases and J by 6 bases, with 19 bases between the two germline ends. The CDR3 sequence is 16 residues long. Germline V gene data show CDR1 as LNHDA and CDR2 as SQIVND (reference sequence). CDR3 region: CASSLGGGNSPGELFF. The CDR3 nucleotides are TGTGCCAGTAGTCTTGGTGGCGGGAATAGCCCCGGGGAGCTGTTTTTT.

This clonotype occurred many times. V and J are TRBV7-9 and TRBJ1-1; D gene unclear. V lost 3 bases and J 3 bases, leaving 5 bases between the germline ends. This CDR3 is 12 amino acids long. Per the germline V gene, CDR1 is SEHNR and CDR2 is FQNEAQ (reference sequence). Here the CDR3 reads CASSFGDTEAFF. The CDR3 DNA reads TGTGCCAGCAGCTTTGGGGACACTGAAGCTTTCTTT.

This clonotype was observed a few times. The chain couples TRBV6-4 to TRBJ2-3; D is possibly TRBD1 (5 bases). Germline V gives CDR1 MRHNA, CDR2 SNTAGT. V lost 3 bases to trimming and J lost 2 bases, with 9 bases between them. There are 14 residues in the CDR3. CDR3 sequence reads: CASSEQEDTDTQYF. CDR3 sequence (DNA): TGTGCCAGCAGTGAACAGGAAGACACAGATACGCAGTATTTT.